This T cell receptor (beta chain) derives from a study of blood T cell repertoires in COVID-19. Seattle enrolled patients during active infection and tracked them longitudinally. V trimming: 4 bases; J trimming: 4 bases; junction bases outside the gene matches: 3. Germline V gene lookup returns CDR1 LGHNA and CDR2 YSLEER. CDR3 size: 14 residues. Per the original methods: It was from reference gene primer amplification that nucleated cell counts were estimated. Method: immunoSEQ multiplex PCR; TCRdb's copy keeps in-frame clones and lacks some. That table is the source of V, J and clone size, and D and trimming were worked out from the DNA. The data contain approximately 190,000 clones, over 80% of them singletons.

The sequence was collected from a woman aged 55-70 years with COVID-19, enrolled during active disease. V usage is TRBV4-3 and J usage is TRBJ1-2, with TRBD1 identical over 10 bases. Sequences were obtained from peripheral blood. The chain's CDR3 is CASSPRDRGYGYTF. CDR3 coding DNA: TGCGCCAGCAGCCCCAGGGACAGGGGCTATGGCTACACCTTC.